This paragraph covers one TCR beta chain sequence. No antigen is known for it. The junction does not match germline at one end; this may be a read error. Isolation recovered at least 6 million PBMCs from every sample. The CDR3 has 15 residues. CDR1 is SGHAT and CDR2 is FQNNGV in the germline V gene. The data stem from a study of blood T cells in healthy people across ages. Overall study results and limits: Reliance upon unsorted PBMCs precluded definitive naive versus antigen-experienced comparison. Age advanced and TCR beta diversity per million T cells fell, roughly linearly.

Alongside a J-beta primer mix, a sample-barcoded 5' primer served in a second PCR lasting roughly 7 to 11 cycles. TCRdb analysed the 5' RACE reads with MiXCR anew, one entry per CDR3 protein. The sample holds 600,000 to 900,000 distinct CDR3 sequences, around a quarter seen once. The same data also contributed to another study, on T cells of mothers and their children.

The chain joins TRBV11-2 to TRBJ2-1, with a possible D match to TRBD1 (5 bases). The source material was blood. The sequence was obtained from a boy younger than 18 in good health. The CDR3 sequence is CAGSFRAGSYNEQFF. CDR3 sequence (DNA): TGTGCCGGCAGCTTCAGGGCCGGCTCCTACAATGAGCAGTTCTTC.